The 32 T cell receptor beta chains presented below share a single source sample, sequenced in a study of cytomegalovirus exposure and HLA in healthy donors. The study ran its PCR with 60 Vbeta and 13 Jbeta primers. Sequenced by immunoSEQ multiplex PCR; TCRdb stores in-frame clones only, minus some. Among about 140,000 clones listed, around 79% were seen once. The specimen sequenced was PBMCs. The receptors derive from a female donor in good health and CMV-seronegative.

In this sample, this clone turned up once. This chain links TRBV5-4 with TRBJ1-2; 8 bases map to TRBD1. With 2 bases clipped from V and 6 bases from J, the junction kept 3 bases outside the gene matches. Per germline, CDR1 SGHNT and CDR2 YYREEE (reference sequence). This CDR3 region has 13 residues. For the CDR3, the DNA is TGTGCCAGCAGCTTACAGGGGGTGAATGGCTACACCTTC. It specifies CASSLQGVNGYTF.

This chain links TRBV27 with TRBJ1-5; 7 bases line up with TRBD1. Germline V gene lookup returns CDR1 MNHEY and CDR2 SMNVEV (reference sequence). Unmatched junction bases numbered 10, after V lost 8 bases and J lost 6 bases. The CDR3 length is 14 residues. CDR3 loop: CASSTGEPSQPQHF. The CDR3 DNA reads as TGTGCCAGCTCCACAGGGGAGCCAAGTCAGCCCCAGCATTTT.

This chain connects TRBV19 to TRBJ1-3; D is possibly TRBD1 (5 bases). The CDR3 loop spans 15 amino acids. The germline V gene has CDR1 LNHDA and CDR2 SQIVND (reference sequence). With 7 bases removed from V and 0 bases from J, the gap between germline ends came to 13 bases. This CDR3 reads CASKSSTDSGNTIYF. DNA for the CDR3: TGTGCCAGTAAATCATCGACAGACTCTGGAAACACCATATATTTT.

This clone came up once. The CDR3: CASSEGLAGPSYNEQFF. For the CDR3, the DNA is TGTGCCAGCAGTGAGGGACTAGCGGGACCTTCCTACAATGAGCAGTTCTTC. The chain combines TRBV25-1 with TRBJ2-1; 13 nucleotides align to TRBD2. The CDR3 covers 17 residues. V trimming: 3 bases; J trimming: 1 base; junction bases outside the gene matches: 3. The germline V gene has CDR1 MGHDK and CDR2 SYGVNS. The complete variable domain, with remaining parts taken from reference TRBV25-1 and TRBJ2-1, reads EADIYQTPRYLVIGTGKKITLECSQTMGHDKMYWYQQDPGMELHLIHYSYGVNSTEKGDLSSESTVSRIRTEHFPLTLESARPSHTSQYLCASSEGLAGPSYNEQFFGPGTRLTVL.

The chain joins TRBV5-4 to TRBJ1-4; D ambiguous. The germline CDR1 and CDR2 sequences are SGHNT and YYREEE (reference sequence). The CDR3 length is 16 residues. Trimming took 3 bases from V and 3 from J, leaving 15 bases between them. This chain's CDR3 is CASSSGRAGANEKLFF. In DNA, the CDR3 is TGTGCCAGCAGCTCCGGAAGGGCCGGGGCTAATGAAAAACTGTTTTTT.

The rearrangement uses TRBV7-2 and TRBJ1-1; a possible D gene is TRBD1 (6 bases). The germline V and J ends were trimmed by 1 base and 6 bases, with 12 bases remaining between them. CDR1 is SGHTA, CDR2 FQGNSA, per germline. The CDR3 has 14 amino acids. Here the CDR3 DNA reads TGTGCCAGCAGCTTAGGTTTCAGGGGATCTGAAGCTTTCTTT. It codes for CASSLGFRGSEAFF.

This clone appeared once. The genes are TRBV27 and TRBJ2-5; maybe TRBD2 (5 bases). The J call may be mistaken, given a closer DNA end match to TRBJ2-7. Germline CDR1 reads MNHEY; CDR2 reads SMNVEV (reference sequence). This CDR3 has 14 residues. The CDR3 DNA reads TGTGCCAGCAGCCCTCGAGGACTGTCCTACGAGCAGTACTTC. As protein: CASSPRGLSYEQYF.

In its sample, this clone was seen a few times. J is TRBJ1-5 and V is TRBV5-1; TRBD1 is a possible D gene (5 bases). Germline V gene lookup returns CDR1 SGHRS and CDR2 YFSETQ. This CDR3 spans 14 amino acids. V gave up 4 bases and J gave up 5 bases, with 13 bases separating them. Written as DNA, the CDR3 is TGCGCCAGCAGCCCTTTAACAGGCTATCAGCCCCAGCATTTT. Translated: CASSPLTGYQPQHF.

This chain connects TRBV7-3 to TRBJ2-7; the match to TRBD2 covers 8 bases. Germline CDR1 and CDR2: SGHTA and FQGTGA. The CDR3 has 13 amino acids. J was trimmed by 6 bases and V by 5 bases; bases with no gene match: 6. CDR3 DNA sequence: TGTGCCAGCAGCCGAGCTCGGGGGGGCGAGCAGTACTTC. Protein product: CASSRARGGEQYF.

In the case of this clone: A far larger clone is a single base away, which makes a read error likely. The gene calls are TRBV7-8 and TRBJ1-5, with D possibly TRBD1 on 6 matching bases. The V gene's germline CDR1 is SGHVS and CDR2 FQNEAQ. This CDR3 comprises 15 residues. Between the trimmed V and J ends, which lost 5 bases and 7 bases, there was a span of 18 bases. CDR3 sequence reads: CASSQDWGPRQPQHF. Written as DNA, the CDR3 is TGTGCCAGCAGCCAAGACTGGGGGCCCAGGCAGCCCCAGCATTTT.

The chain employs TRBV7-2 and TRBJ2-1; 7 bases align to TRBD1. V trimming: 5 bases; J trimming: 10 bases; junction bases outside the gene matches: 17. Germline CDR1 reads SGHTA; CDR2 reads FQGNSA. This CDR3 is built from 16 residues. CDR3 amino acids: CASSRERGLRSSEQFF. For the CDR3, the DNA is TGTGCCAGCAGCCGCGAGAGGGGGCTGAGGTCGTCCGAGCAGTTCTTC.

The chain is built from TRBV11-3 and TRBJ1-1; D gene uncertain. There are 15 residues in the CDR3. V dropped 4 bases and J dropped 5 bases, with 17 bases sitting between them. CDR1 SGHNT and CDR2 YENEEA come from the germline V gene. This chain's CDR3 is CASSSRLAVGTEAFF. Written as DNA, the CDR3 is TGTGCCAGCAGCTCAAGACTGGCGGTGGGTACTGAAGCTTTCTTT.

The V and J genes are TRBV5-1 and TRBJ1-4; 8 bases agree with TRBD1. The CDR3 consists of 19 residues. Trimming took 2 bases from V and 1 from J; bases not matched to a gene: 13. The germline V gene has CDR1 SGHRS and CDR2 YFSETQ. This chain's CDR3 is CASSFRQLTGAGTNEKLFF. In DNA form, the CDR3 reads TGCGCCAGCAGCTTCCGTCAATTGACAGGGGCGGGAACTAATGAAAAACTGTTTTTT.

V usage is TRBV10-2 and J usage is TRBJ2-5; 9 nucleotides agree with TRBD2. The CDR3 has 17 amino acids. With V trimmed by 3 bases and J by 5 bases, 13 bases remained unmatched. Germline V gene data show CDR1 as WSHSY and CDR2 as SAAADI. The CDR3 DNA follows: TGCGCCAGCAGTGACCCCCCCGGGGCGGGAGGGGGGGAGACCCAGTACTTC. Translation: CASSDPPGAGGGETQYF.

This clone was seen a few times. V is TRBV15 and J is TRBJ2-5, with a tentative D call TRBD2 (6 bases). The J call may be incorrect, as the DNA end agrees better with TRBJ2-7. CDR1 LNHNV and CDR2 YYDKDF come from the germline V gene (reference sequence). This CDR3 is 14 amino acids long. CDR3 in amino acids: CATSRVGGDAEQYF. CDR3 nucleotides: TGTGCCACCAGCAGAGTGGGGGGTGATGCCGAGCAGTACTTC.

The chain recombines TRBV5-6 with TRBJ1-2; no definite D call. This CDR3 is 13 amino acids long. The germline CDR1 and CDR2 sequences are SGHDT and YYEEEE. V shed 0 bases and J shed 8 bases, with 11 bases lying between them. CDR3 DNA: TGTGCCAGCAGCTTGGGAGGACCGGGGGGCTACACCTTC. This sequence encodes CASSLGGPGGYTF.

The table lists this clone with a few counts. This chain joins TRBV15 and TRBJ2-5, with a tentative D call TRBD2 (5 bases). With 3 bases removed from V and 5 bases from J, the gap between germline ends came to 13 bases. The CDR3 length is 14 residues. Per the germline V gene, CDR1 is LNHNV and CDR2 is YYDKDF (reference sequence). The CDR3 region is CATSSPPSYETQYF. The DNA for the CDR3 is TGTGCCACCAGCAGTCCCCCTAGCTATGAGACCCAGTACTTC.

The chain recombines TRBV11-3 with TRBJ2-2; D gene ambiguous. Germline V gene data show CDR1 as SGHNT and CDR2 as YENEEA. V lost 4 bases and J 4 bases, leaving 7 bases between the germline ends. The CDR3 loop spans 13 amino acids. CDR3 sequence reads: CASSSSFTGELFF. The CDR3 DNA reads TGTGCCAGCAGCTCAAGCTTCACCGGGGAGCTGTTTTTT.

V gene TRBV4-3 combines with J gene TRBJ2-7; a possible D gene is TRBD1 (5 bases). The CDR3 extends over 15 amino acids. The germline V and J ends were trimmed by 1 base and 4 bases, with 14 bases remaining between them. Per germline, CDR1 LGHNA and CDR2 YSLEER. DNA of the CDR3: TGCGCCAGCAGCCAAGCGGGCTTCGGACAATACGAGCAGTACTTC. The encoded protein is CASSQAGFGQYEQYF.

This rearrangement joins TRBV4-1 to TRBJ2-7; unclear D gene. Germline values: CDR1 MGHRA, CDR2 YSYEKL. With 0 bases removed from V and 6 bases from J, the gap between germline ends came to 9 bases. The CDR3 spans 13 residues. The CDR3 DNA follows: TGCGCCAGCAGCCAAGATTTGGTGAGCGAGCAGTACTTC. Its protein is CASSQDLVSEQYF.

This sequence joins TRBV4-3 and TRBJ2-3; TRBD2 is a possible D gene (5 bases). The V end lost 2 bases, the J end lost 7 bases, and 13 bases lay between the germline ends. The germline V gene encodes CDR1 LGHNA and CDR2 YSLEER. The CDR3 loop spans 14 amino acids. The CDR3 DNA is TGCGCCAGCAGCCAACAAACCCGGGGAAATACGCAGTATTTT. It codes for CASSQQTRGNTQYF.

The rearrangement joins TRBV20-1 to TRBJ2-7, with D perhaps TRBD1 (5 bases). Germline CDR1 DFQATT, CDR2 SNEGSKA (reference sequence). This CDR3 has 11 residues. The CDR3 nucleotides are TGCAGCCCATGTCAGGGAAACGAGCAGTACTTC. Amino acids: CSPCQGNEQYF.

The genes are TRBV10-2 and TRBJ2-7; the D gene is possibly TRBD1 (6 bases). CDR1 and CDR2 from the germline V gene are WSHSY and SAAADI. The CDR3 totals 14 residues. Trimming stripped 2 bases from V and 4 bases from J, with 12 bases between. The CDR3 nucleotides read TGCGCCAGCAGTGAGCAGGGGTTAAGGTACGAGCAGTACTTC. As protein: CASSEQGLRYEQYF.

CDR3 nucleotides: TGTGCCAGCAACTCCCCAGCGGGGGGGCACTACGAGCAGTACTTC. It codes for CASNSPAGGHYEQYF. The rearrangement uses TRBV28 and TRBJ2-7, with TRBD2 identical over 10 bases. Germline CDR1 reads MDHEN; CDR2 reads SYDVKM. The J segment lost 3 bases and the V segment lost 7 bases, leaving 9 bases of the junction unmatched. The CDR3 runs to 15 residues.

This chain connects TRBV7-9 to TRBJ2-1; a possible D gene is TRBD2 (6 bases). V lost 6 bases and J 0 bases, leaving 24 bases between the germline ends. CDR3 size: 19 residues. Germline V gene sequence: CDR1 SEHNR, CDR2 FQNEAQ (reference sequence). The CDR3 nucleotides are TGTGCCAGCAGGACCCGGCCGGTCGGAGCGACTAGCTCCTACAATGAGCAGTTCTTC. Its protein product is CASRTRPVGATSSYNEQFF.

The chain joins TRBV15 to TRBJ2-1, with TRBD2 matching over 7 bases. Germline lookup yields CDR1 LNHNV and CDR2 YYDKDF (reference sequence). V shed 3 bases and J 5 bases; nucleotides not matched to a gene: 7. The CDR3 extends over 15 amino acids. This CDR3 is CATSSRTGGHNEQFF. The DNA for the CDR3 is TGTGCCACCAGCAGTCGAACGGGAGGACACAATGAGCAGTTCTTC.

This sequence joins TRBV10-3 and TRBJ1-2; D may be TRBD1 (6 bases). The CDR3 covers 14 residues. Looked up from germline, CDR1 is ENHRY and CDR2 is SYGVKD. Trimming stripped 7 bases from V and 5 bases from J, with 17 bases between. The CDR3 region is CAITEGDRGYGYTF. The CDR3 nucleotides are TGTGCCATCACCGAGGGGGACCGAGGATATGGCTACACCTTC.

This clone occurred once. This chain joins TRBV11-2 and TRBJ2-3; 8 bases map to TRBD2. Germline CDR1 reads SGHAT; CDR2 reads FQNNGV. The CDR3 totals 15 residues. The trim removed 5 bases at V and 1 base at J, leaving 5 bases unmatched. CDR3 loop: CASSPGTRGTDTQYF. As DNA, the CDR3 is TGTGCCAGCAGCCCAGGGACTAGGGGCACAGATACGCAGTATTTT.

This chain links TRBV20-1 with TRBJ1-1, with a possible D match to TRBD1 (6 bases). V was trimmed by 6 bases and J by 7 bases, leaving 9 bases between them. CDR3 length equals 10 residues. Per the germline V gene, CDR1 is DFQATT and CDR2 is SNEGSKA (reference sequence). The CDR3 sequence is CSAKDSEAFF. The CDR3 DNA sequence: TGCAGTGCAAAGGACAGTGAAGCTTTCTTT.

The rearrangement links TRBV7-3 to TRBJ2-3, with D perhaps TRBD1 (6 bases). This CDR3 is built from 14 residues. Deletions cut 5 bases from V and 4 bases from J, with 13 bases between. Looked up from germline, CDR1 is SGHTA and CDR2 is FQGTGA. CDR3 nucleotides: TGTGCCAGCAGCCTGAGCAGGGGTGCAGATACGCAGTATTTT. Translating it yields CASSLSRGADTQYF.

The CDR3: CASSLIGEAGYTF. CDR3 nucleotide sequence: TGTGCCAGCAGCTTAATAGGGGAAGCTGGCTACACCTTC. V and J are TRBV7-3 and TRBJ1-2, with a tentative D call TRBD1 (5 bases). V lost 1 base, J lost 7 bases, and 10 bases lay in between. The CDR3 sequence is 13 residues long. Germline V CDR1 and CDR2: SGHTA, FQGTGA.

The chain couples TRBV18 to TRBJ1-1; 7 bases are shared with TRBD1. The V segment lost 3 bases and the J segment 3 bases; nucleotides outside the gene matches: 4. Per the germline V gene, CDR1 is KGHSH and CDR2 is LQKENI. The CDR3 totals 14 residues. CDR3 amino acids: CASSPTGRYTEAFF. The CDR3, as DNA: TGTGCCAGCTCACCGACAGGGAGGTACACTGAAGCTTTCTTT.